Listed below are T cell receptor beta chains from one sample, sequenced in a study of cytomegalovirus exposure and HLA in healthy donors. Assay: immunoSEQ multiplex PCR; the TCRdb copy retains only in-frame clones and omits some. The sample holds about 180,000 clones, around 80% seen once. Sequencing input: PBMCs. The receptors shown here come from a woman aged 25 to 39 in good health and CMV-seronegative. Both conserved end residues are part of each CDR3. D genes are given only for firm matches. The size of a clone is reported for some rows only, either as once, few or many, or as a class for expanded clones.

D: TRBD2
length: 18
V: TRBV11-2
J: TRBJ2-2
size: .
DNA: TGTGCCAGCAGCTTAGAATTGGGACTAGCGGGGGGCTCGGGGGAGCTGTTTTTT
CDR3: CASSLELGLAGGSGELFF

D: .
length: 16
V: TRBV11-3
J: TRBJ1-6
size: .
DNA: TGTGCCAGCAGCTTAGATCAGGGGAGAGATAATTCACCCCTCCACTTT
CDR3: CASSLDQGRDNSPLHF

D: .
length: 13
V: TRBV6-6
J: TRBJ1-4
size: .
DNA: TGTGCCAGCAGCTCGGGGTCTAATGAAAAACTGTTTTTT
CDR3: CASSSGSNEKLFF

D: .
length: 19
V: TRBV27
J: TRBJ1-1
size: few
DNA: TGTGCCAGCAGTTTTGGGTTACCGGGACACAGAAACTTGAACACTGAAGCTTTCTTT
CDR3: CASSFGLPGHRNLNTEAFF

D: .
length: 15
V: TRBV18
J: TRBJ2-3
size: few
DNA: TGTGCCAGCTCACCTCCTATCCCTAGCACAGATACGCAGTATTTT
CDR3: CASSPPIPSTDTQYF

D: .
length: 16
V: TRBV9
J: TRBJ1-4
size: once
DNA: TGTGCCAGCGGCAGAGGGCGAACCCCAACTAATGAAAAACTGTTTTTT
CDR3: CASGRGRTPTNEKLFF

D: .
length: 14
V: TRBV27
J: TRBJ2-7
size: once
DNA: TGTGCCAGCGGACTGTGGGACAAGCCCTACGAGCAGTACTTC
CDR3: CASGLWDKPYEQYF

D: TRBD2
length: 13
V: TRBV7-9
J: TRBJ2-7
size: .
DNA: TGTGCCAGCAGCTTGGGGAGGGAATCCGAGCAGTACTTC
CDR3: CASSLGRESEQYF

D: TRBD1
length: 14
V: TRBV5-1
J: TRBJ2-7
size: few
DNA: TGCGCCAGCGGAAGGACAGGGGGCGGGTACGAGCAGTACTTC
CDR3: CASGRTGGGYEQYF

D: .
length: 13
V: TRBV6-4
J: TRBJ1-5
size: .
DNA: TGTGCCAGCGCTTTCGACAAGGATCAGCCCCAGCATTTT
CDR3: CASAFDKDQPQHF

D: .
length: 16
V: TRBV19
J: TRBJ1-2
size: .
DNA: TGTGCCAGTAGTATAATAGGTCAGGGATCAGACTATGGCTACACCTTC
CDR3: CASSIIGQGSDYGYTF

D: .
length: 13
V: TRBV7-6
J: TRBJ1-6
size: .
DNA: TGTGCCAGCAGCTTAGGCAGGGATTCACCCCTCCACTTT
CDR3: CASSLGRDSPLHF

D: .
length: 17
V: TRBV9
J: TRBJ2-7
size: .
DNA: TGTGCCAGCAGCGTAGGCGTCCTTACCAGGGGAGATAACGAGCAGTACTTC
CDR3: CASSVGVLTRGDNEQYF

D: TRBD1
length: 15
V: TRBV27
J: TRBJ1-2
size: .
DNA: TGTGCCAGCAGTCCCCCCGGGACAGGGGACTATGGCTACACCTTC
CDR3: CASSPPGTGDYGYTF

D: TRBD2
length: 16
V: TRBV5-1
J: TRBJ2-3
size: .
DNA: TGCGCCAGCAGCTTGGTGACGGGGGGGAGCACAGATACGCAGTATTTT
CDR3: CASSLVTGGSTDTQYF

D: .
length: 14
V: TRBV6-1
J: TRBJ1-1
size: .
DNA: TGTGCCAGCAGTGAAATGTCTCCGAACACTGAAGCTTTCTTT
CDR3: CASSEMSPNTEAFF

D: .
length: 14
V: TRBV4-1
J: TRBJ1-2
size: .
DNA: TGCGCCAGCAGCCAAGAGGACAGCGACTATGGCTACACCTTC
CDR3: CASSQEDSDYGYTF

D: .
length: 14
V: TRBV2
J: TRBJ2-3
size: .
DNA: TGTGCCAGCTCCCAGGGGATCAGCACAGATACGCAGTATTTT
CDR3: CASSQGISTDTQYF

D: TRBD1
length: 15
V: TRBV7-9
J: TRBJ1-6
size: .
DNA: TGTGCCAGCAGCAGAACAGGGGGGATTGATTCACCCCTCCACTTT
CDR3: CASSRTGGIDSPLHF

D: .
length: 12
V: TRBV2
J: TRBJ1-2
size: .
DNA: TGTGCCAGCAGTGAAGGGCCCTATGGCTACACCTTC
CDR3: CASSEGPYGYTF

D: TRBD1
length: 14
V: TRBV7-9
J: TRBJ1-2
size: .
DNA: TGTGCCAGCAGCTTAGGGGACAGTAACTATGGCTACACCTTC
CDR3: CASSLGDSNYGYTF

D: TRBD1
length: 14
V: TRBV19
J: TRBJ1-2
size: .
DNA: TGTGCCAGTAGTGAACAGGGGCCACTCTATGGCTACACCTTC
CDR3: CASSEQGPLYGYTF

D: .
length: 16
V: TRBV5-1
J: TRBJ2-1
size: .
DNA: TGCGCCAGCAGCAGAACAGGGACGATAACCTACAATGAGCAGTTCTTC
CDR3: CASSRTGTITYNEQFF

D: .
length: 16
V: TRBV5-1
J: TRBJ1-1
size: .
DNA: TGCGCCAGCAGCTTGGGCGGCGGGGTGGTGAACACTGAAGCTTTCTTT
CDR3: CASSLGGGVVNTEAFF

D: TRBD2
length: 12
V: TRBV2
J: TRBJ2-7
size: .
DNA: TGTGCCAGCATGGGGGGGGACTACGAGCAGTACTTC
CDR3: CASMGGDYEQYF

D: .
length: 15
V: TRBV11-1
J: TRBJ2-5
size: .
DNA: TGTGCCAGCAGCTTAGGGGTCAGGGGTGGAGAGACCCAGTACTTC
CDR3: CASSLGVRGGETQYF

D: .
length: 12
V: TRBV18
J: TRBJ2-7
size: .
DNA: TGTGCCAGCTCACCGACAGGATACGAGCAGTACTTC
CDR3: CASSPTGYEQYF

D: .
length: 14
V: TRBV6-5
J: TRBJ2-7
size: .
DNA: TGTGCCAGCAGTTACTCGTCTCCCGGGTACGAGCAGTACTTC
CDR3: CASSYSSPGYEQYF

D: .
length: 15
V: TRBV5-1
J: TRBJ2-5
size: .
DNA: TGCGCCAGCAGCTTGGGGAGGACTGGCCAAGAGACCCAGTACTTC
CDR3: CASSLGRTGQETQYF

D: .
length: 13
V: TRBV5-1
J: TRBJ2-1
size: few
DNA: TGCGCCAGCAGCATCGGACTCGCTAATGAGCAGTTCTTC
CDR3: CASSIGLANEQFF

D: .
length: 15
V: TRBV5-4
J: TRBJ2-4
size: once
DNA: TGTGCCAGCAGCTTGGGGGGTGATACGGGGAACATTCAGTACTTC
CDR3: CASSLGGDTGNIQYF

D: TRBD2
length: 16
V: TRBV5-6
J: TRBJ2-7
size: .
DNA: TGTGCCAGCAGCTTGGGGGGGGGAGTGAGCTCCTACGAGCAGTACTTC
CDR3: CASSLGGGVSSYEQYF

D: TRBD1
length: 18
V: TRBV5-8
J: TRBJ2-3
size: .
DNA: TGTGCCAGCAGCTTGGGCCCACACAGGGGGCTGAGCACAGATACGCAGTATTTT
CDR3: CASSLGPHRGLSTDTQYF

D: TRBD2
length: 15
V: TRBV6-1
J: TRBJ2-2
size: few
DNA: TGTGCCAGCAGTGCGGGACTAGGGGGAAGCGGGGAGCTGTTTTTT
CDR3: CASSAGLGGSGELFF

D: TRBD1
length: 18
V: TRBV6-1
J: TRBJ1-3
size: .
DNA: TGTGCCAGCAGTGAAAGGGACAGTAATCCCCCCTCTGGAAACACCATATATTTT
CDR3: CASSERDSNPPSGNTIYF

D: .
length: 14
V: TRBV5-6
J: TRBJ2-2
size: .
DNA: TGTGCCAGCAGCTTAGCAGGGCCCACCGGGGAGCTGTTTTTT
CDR3: CASSLAGPTGELFF

D: TRBD1
length: 13
V: TRBV30
J: TRBJ1-1
size: .
DNA: TGTGCCTGGAGTCGGACAGGGAACACTGAAGCTTTCTTT
CDR3: CAWSRTGNTEAFF

D: .
length: 16
V: TRBV10-3
J: TRBJ2-3
size: .
DNA: TGTGCCATCAGTGATAAGACTCGGGGAGGCACAGATACGCAGTATTTT
CDR3: CAISDKTRGGTDTQYF

D: TRBD1
length: 15
V: TRBV5-1
J: TRBJ2-7
size: .
DNA: TGCGCCAGCAGCCACGACAGGGGGCCAGCCTACGAGCAGTACTTC
CDR3: CASSHDRGPAYEQYF

D: .
length: 13
V: TRBV9
J: TRBJ2-3
size: .
DNA: TGTGCCAGCAGCGCTACTTACAGGGTAACGCAGTATTTT
CDR3: CASSATYRVTQYF

D: TRBD2
length: 13
V: TRBV7-6
J: TRBJ2-5
size: .
DNA: TGTGCCAGCAGCCGCGGACTAGCGGAGACCCAGTACTTC
CDR3: CASSRGLAETQYF

D: .
length: 11
V: TRBV30
J: TRBJ2-7
size: .
DNA: TGTGCCTGCGACCGGGGGTACGAGCAGTACTTC
CDR3: CACDRGYEQYF

D: TRBD1
length: 17
V: TRBV7-9
J: TRBJ2-7
size: once
DNA: TGTGCCAGCAGCTCTACCCGATCCCGGGACAGAGACTACGAGCAGTACTTC
CDR3: CASSSTRSRDRDYEQYF

D: .
length: 14
V: TRBV10-3
J: TRBJ1-5
size: .
DNA: TGTGCCACCGGTTCGCCCTCAGGGGTTCAGCCCCAGCATTTT
CDR3: CATGSPSGVQPQHF

D: .
length: 16
V: TRBV18
J: TRBJ2-7
size: few
DNA: TGTGCCAGCTCGCCACTCGTCGCAGGGGTCGGGCACGAGCAGTACTTC
CDR3: CASSPLVAGVGHEQYF

D: TRBD1
length: 14
V: TRBV6-5
J: TRBJ1-2
size: .
DNA: TGTGCCAGCAGTCCGACAGGGGAGAACTATGGCTACACCTTC
CDR3: CASSPTGENYGYTF

D: TRBD2
length: 16
V: TRBV5-1
J: TRBJ2-5
size: .
DNA: TGCGCCAGCAGCTTGGACAGGGCGGGGGGGCCAGAGACCCAGTACTTC
CDR3: CASSLDRAGGPETQYF

D: TRBD2
length: 14
V: TRBV28
J: TRBJ2-5
size: once
DNA: TGTGCCAGCAGTCCGGCGGGGGGGCAAGAGACCCAGTACTTC
CDR3: CASSPAGGQETQYF

D: .
length: 15
V: TRBV5-8
J: TRBJ1-5
size: .
DNA: TGTGCCAGCAGCTTAGGCAGGTATATGAATCAGCCCCAGCATTTT
CDR3: CASSLGRYMNQPQHF

D: .
length: 12
V: TRBV30
J: TRBJ1-6
size: .
DNA: TGTGCCTGGGGACAATATAATTCACCCCTCCACTTT
CDR3: CAWGQYNSPLHF

D: .
length: 14
V: TRBV4-2
J: TRBJ1-1
size: .
DNA: TGTGCCAGCAGCCGACGGGAGGGGGACATTGAAGCTTTCTTT
CDR3: CASSRREGDIEAFF

D: .
length: 13
V: TRBV6-1
J: TRBJ1-5
size: .
DNA: TGTGCCAGCAGCGGGTCCGCCCAGGGGCCCCAGCATTTT
CDR3: CASSGSAQGPQHF

D: .
length: 13
V: TRBV7-9
J: TRBJ1-2
size: few
DNA: TGTGCCAGCAGCTCGACCGGGGGCTATGGCTACACCTTC
CDR3: CASSSTGGYGYTF

D: TRBD1
length: 13
V: TRBV5-1
J: TRBJ2-7
size: .
DNA: TGCGCCAGCGGCCGGGACAGCCCTTACGAGCAGTACTTC
CDR3: CASGRDSPYEQYF

D: TRBD1
length: 15
V: TRBV9
J: TRBJ2-7
size: .
DNA: TGTGCCAGCAGCGCGGGACAGGGGGCAATCTTCGAGCAGTACTTC
CDR3: CASSAGQGAIFEQYF